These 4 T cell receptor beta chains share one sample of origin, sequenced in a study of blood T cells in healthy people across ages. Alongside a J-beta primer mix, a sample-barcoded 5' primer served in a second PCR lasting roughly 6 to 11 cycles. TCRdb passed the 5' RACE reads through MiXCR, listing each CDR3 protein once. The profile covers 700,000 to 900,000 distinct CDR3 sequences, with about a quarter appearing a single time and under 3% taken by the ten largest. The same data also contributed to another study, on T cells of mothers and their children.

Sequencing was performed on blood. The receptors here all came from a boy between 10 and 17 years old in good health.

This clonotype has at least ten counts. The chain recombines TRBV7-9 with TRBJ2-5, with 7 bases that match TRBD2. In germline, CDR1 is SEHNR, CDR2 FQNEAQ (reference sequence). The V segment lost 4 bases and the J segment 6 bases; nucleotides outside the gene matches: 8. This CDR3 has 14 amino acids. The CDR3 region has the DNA TGTGCCAGCAGCTCGGGGACGGGGGGTCAGACCCAGTACTTC. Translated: CASSSGTGGQTQYF. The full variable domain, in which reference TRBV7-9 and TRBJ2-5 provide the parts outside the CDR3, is DTGVSQNPRHKITKRGQNVTFRCDPISEHNRLYWYRQTLGQGPEFLTYFQNEAQLEKSRLLSDRFSAERPKGSFSTLEIQRTEQGDSAMYLCASSSGTGGQTQYFGPGTRLLVL.

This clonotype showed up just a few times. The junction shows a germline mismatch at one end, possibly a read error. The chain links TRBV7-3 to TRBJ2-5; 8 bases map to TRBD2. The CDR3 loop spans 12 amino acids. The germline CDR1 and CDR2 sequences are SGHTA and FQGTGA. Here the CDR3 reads CASSRGASGWFF. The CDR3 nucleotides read TGTGCCAGCAGCCGGGGGGCTAGCGGGTGGTTCTTC.

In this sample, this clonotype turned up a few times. CDR3 sequence: CASSPSSYLETQYF. The CDR3 bases are TGTGCCAGCAGCCCATCATCTTACCTGGAGACCCAGTACTTC. The chain employs TRBV5-5 and TRBJ2-5, with D uncertain. V shed 4 bases and J shed 5 bases, with 15 bases lying between them. This CDR3 has 14 residues. The germline V gene has CDR1 SGHKS and CDR2 YYEKEE (reference sequence).

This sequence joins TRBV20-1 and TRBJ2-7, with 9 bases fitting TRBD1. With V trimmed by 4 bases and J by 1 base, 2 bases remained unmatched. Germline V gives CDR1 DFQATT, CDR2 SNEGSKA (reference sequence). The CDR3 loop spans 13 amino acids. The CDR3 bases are TGCAGTGCTATAGGACAGGGGTCCTACGAGCAGTACTTC. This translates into CSAIGQGSYEQYF.